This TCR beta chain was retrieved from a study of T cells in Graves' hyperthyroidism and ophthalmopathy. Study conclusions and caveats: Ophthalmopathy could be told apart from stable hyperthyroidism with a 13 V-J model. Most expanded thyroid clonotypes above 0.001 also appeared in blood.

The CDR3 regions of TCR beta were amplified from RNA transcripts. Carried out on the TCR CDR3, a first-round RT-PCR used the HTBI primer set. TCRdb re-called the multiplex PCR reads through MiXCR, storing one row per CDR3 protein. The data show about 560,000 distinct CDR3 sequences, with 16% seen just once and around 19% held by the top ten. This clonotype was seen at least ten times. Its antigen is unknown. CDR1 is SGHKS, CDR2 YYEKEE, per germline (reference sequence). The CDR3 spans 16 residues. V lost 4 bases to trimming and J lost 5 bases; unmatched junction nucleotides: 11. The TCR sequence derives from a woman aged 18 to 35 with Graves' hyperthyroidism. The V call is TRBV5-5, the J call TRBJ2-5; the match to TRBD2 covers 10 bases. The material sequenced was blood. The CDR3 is CASSNLLAGDGETQYF. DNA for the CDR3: TGTGCCAGCAGCAATCTTCTAGCGGGAGATGGGGAGACCCAGTACTTC.